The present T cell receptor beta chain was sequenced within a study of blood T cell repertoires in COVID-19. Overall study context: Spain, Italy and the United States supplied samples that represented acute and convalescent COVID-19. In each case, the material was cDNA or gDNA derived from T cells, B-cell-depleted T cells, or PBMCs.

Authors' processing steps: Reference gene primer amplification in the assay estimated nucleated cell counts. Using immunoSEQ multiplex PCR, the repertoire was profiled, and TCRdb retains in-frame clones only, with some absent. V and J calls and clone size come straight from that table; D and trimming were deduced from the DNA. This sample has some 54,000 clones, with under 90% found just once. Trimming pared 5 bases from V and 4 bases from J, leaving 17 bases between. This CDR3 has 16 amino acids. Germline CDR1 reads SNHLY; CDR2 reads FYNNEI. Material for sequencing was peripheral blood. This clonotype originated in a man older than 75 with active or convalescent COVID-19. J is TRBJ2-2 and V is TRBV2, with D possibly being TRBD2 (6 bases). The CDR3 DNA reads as TGTGCCAGCAGTTCGCAACTAGCATCGGGCACCGGGGAGCTGTTTTTT. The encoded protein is CASSSQLASGTGELFF.